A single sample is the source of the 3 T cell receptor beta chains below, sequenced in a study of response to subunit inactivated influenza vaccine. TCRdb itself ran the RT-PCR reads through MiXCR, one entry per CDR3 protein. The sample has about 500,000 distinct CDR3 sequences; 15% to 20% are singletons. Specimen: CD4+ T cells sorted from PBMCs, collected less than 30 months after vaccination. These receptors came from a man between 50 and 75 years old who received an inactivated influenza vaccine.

DNA of the CDR3: TGTGCCATCAGTGAGGACAGGGAGAAAAACACCTTC. It translates to CAISEDREKNTF. The genes are TRBV10-3 and TRBJ1-2; the match to TRBD1 covers 7 bases. V lost 2 bases to trimming and J lost 12 bases; unmatched junction nucleotides: 6. The germline V gene encodes CDR1 ENHRY and CDR2 SYGVKD. The CDR3 is 12 amino acids.

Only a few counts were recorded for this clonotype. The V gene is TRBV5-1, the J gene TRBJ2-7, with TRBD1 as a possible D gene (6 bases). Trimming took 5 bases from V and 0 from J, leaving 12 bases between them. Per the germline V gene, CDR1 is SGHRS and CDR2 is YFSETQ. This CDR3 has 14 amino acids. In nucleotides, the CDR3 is TGCGCCAGCAGAACGGACAGCCTCTCCTACGAGCAGTACTTC. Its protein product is CASRTDSLSYEQYF.

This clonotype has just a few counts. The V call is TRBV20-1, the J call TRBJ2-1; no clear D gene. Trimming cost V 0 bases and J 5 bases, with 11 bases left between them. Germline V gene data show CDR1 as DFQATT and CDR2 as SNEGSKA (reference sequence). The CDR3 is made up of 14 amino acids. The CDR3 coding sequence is TGCAGTGCTAGAGATCTTCGCACCGACAATGAGCAGTTCTTC. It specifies CSARDLRTDNEQFF.